This TCR beta chain was captured in a study of T cell repertoires in cytomegalovirus infection. Turning to the study itself: In public TCR beta signatures, there were indications of both CMV infection and matching HLA type. Study-level points and caveats: HLA-C-restricted CMV clonotypes gave the most frequent clonotype in two of eight donors. Based on cumulative public TCR beta family frequency, carriers of CMV plus the relevant HLA were identified.

As concerns this clonotype: Its antigen remains unknown.

J lost 2 bases, V lost 6 bases, and 14 bases had no gene match. The CDR3 runs to 18 residues. In TCRdb, the reads were re-called with MiXCR into one record per CDR3 protein. In the table there are 400,000 or so distinct CDR3 sequences, 15% to 20% of which are singletons. V gene TRBV12-3 or TRBV12-4 combines with J gene TRBJ2-3; 10 bases match TRBD2. Sample: PBMCs. The clonotype originates from a human donor in good health (CMV status not recorded). Some clones in this sample may be carry-over from other donors' samples. In DNA form, the CDR3 reads TGTGCCAGCAGCCCTGGGCTTGGACTAGCGGAAAACACAGATACGCAGTATTTT. It is translated as CASSPGLGLAENTDTQYF.